In its sample, the clone carrying this TCR beta chain was seen many times. Its antigen is currently unknown. Germline CDR1 KGHSH, CDR2 LQKENI. The V segment lost 6 bases and the J segment 2 bases; nucleotides outside the gene matches: 1. CDR3 length: 14 amino acids. This record belongs to a study of beta chain features in type 1 diabetes. Sorting with CD45RO/CCR7/CD25/CD127/CD95/CD27 yielded naive, central memory, regulatory and stem-like memory CD4+ cells. The study's findings and limits: Cells with high TCR expression could be over-represented when cDNA is sequenced.

Sequencing targeted expressed TCRB transcripts, as all isolated RNA had been reverse transcribed. Roughly 3.6 million reads, on average, came from each naive, central memory and regulatory T cell sample. Clones were read by immunoSEQ multiplex PCR, and TCRdb kept only the in-frame ones, dropping some. The data hold 150,000 to 190,000 clones, with over 8.5% observed a single time. This TCR was recovered from a man between 18 and 35 years old in good health. What was sequenced was central memory CD4+ T cells from blood. The chain combines TRBV18 with TRBJ2-7; 13 nucleotides line up with TRBD2. CDR3 DNA: TGTGCCAGCTCTGGGACTAGCGGGACCTACGAGCAGTACTTC. Translation gives CASSGTSGTYEQYF.